This TCR beta chain was sequenced for a study of T-cell reconstitution after alpha-beta-depleted transplantation in children (dated by TCRdb to the mid-2010s). At the level of the whole study: Using TCR repertoire profiling, the study quantitatively followed how T-cell immune reconstitution unfolded in children after TCRalphabeta/CD19-depleted allogeneic hematopoietic cell transplantation.

CDR1 and CDR2 are drawn from the germline V gene: SGHNT, YENEEA. The CDR3, from cysteine to phenylalanine, totals 17 residues. Left in the record is the CDR3 DNA by itself, 51 bases read in frame from the first base. V and J are truncated by 0 bases and 1 base respectively, leaving an intervening sequence of 15 bases. The library was produced with PCR. Sequencing was carried out with an Illumina HiSeq 2500. To normalize quantification of the TCRbeta repertoire, the TCR libraries were built with molecular barcoding that relied on unique molecular identifiers. TCRdb applied fastp at Q25 and MiXCR to the public reads, then kept only in-frame beta chains. Each entry merges the rows of one CDR3 protein and shows their most common DNA and genes. The sample table holds approximately 640,000 distinct CDR3 sequences, of which roughly 17% were seen once. The leading ten clones occupy approximately 1.1% of the sample.

This clonotype was recorded a few times. The antigen it recognizes is unknown. No per-base quality is available; no much larger clone lies one base away. The starting material was PBMCs from the stem cell graft donor, obtained from the stem cell graft. Recombination connected TRBV11-3 to TRBJ1-1; confidence is insufficient to name the D gene. The receptor comes from a human donor who donated a stem cell graft to a child with acute myeloid leukemia. The DNA reads as follows: TGTGCCAGCAGCTTAGATCCGGGAGGTAGAGGGAACACTGAAGCTTTCTTT. Translated, this gives CASSLDPGGRGNTEAFF.